This TCR beta chain comes out of a study of blood T cells in healthy people across ages. Across the whole study: Template-switching capture recovered about one barcoded beta molecule per two T cells.

The CDR3 consists of 14 residues. Germline lookup yields CDR1 SGHVS and CDR2 FNYEAQ. Through a sample-barcoded 5' primer and a J-beta primer mix, a second PCR was run for roughly 6 to 11 cycles. A template-switch adaptor containing 12 random nucleotides labeled each cDNA molecule. Using its own MiXCR run on the 5' RACE reads, TCRdb lists one record per CDR3 protein. The data contain hundreds of thousands of distinct CDR3 sequences, less than 40% of them singletons. On this clonotype itself: This may stem from a read error, because a much larger clone lies one nucleotide away.

A minimum of 5 micrograms of total RNA was extracted per sample. The clonotype was recovered from an elderly woman in good health. Sequencing input: blood. This chain uses TRBV7-6 with TRBJ2-5, with D maybe TRBD1 (5 bases). The DNA matches TRBJ2-1 better at its end, which makes the J call doubtful. DNA of the CDR3: TGTGCCAGCAGCAACTCTAGGGGTAGGGGTGAGCAGTTCTTC. Its protein is CASSNSRGRGEQFF.